This TCR beta chain comes out of a study of blood T cell repertoires in COVID-19. As processed by the authors: Amplification of reference gene primers was used by the study to estimate nucleated cell counts. The repertoire was sequenced with immunoSEQ multiplex PCR; TCRdb's copy has only in-frame clones and lacks some. V and J calls and clone size follow that table, whereas D and trimming were derived from the DNA. The sample has some 140,000 clones, just under 85% seen once. The CDR3 is made up of 14 amino acids. Per germline, CDR1 SGHTA and CDR2 FQGNSA. The V gene end was trimmed by 1 base and the J gene end by 7 bases; junction bases not matched to a gene: 6.

This TCR came from a man aged 50-59 years who had recovered from COVID-19. This sequence joins TRBV7-2 and TRBJ2-5; 7 bases line up with TRBD2. The material sequenced was PBMCs or T cells enriched from blood (not recorded which). CDR3 amino acids: CASSLVSGEGTQYF. The CDR3 DNA sequence: TGTGCCAGCAGCTTAGTATCGGGGGAGGGGACCCAGTACTTC.